The TCR beta chain under discussion was sequenced for a study of T cells expressing NK-cell markers. Study-wide context: The TCR beta repertoires originated in sorted CD3+CD56+NKG2C+, CD3+CD56+NKG2C- and CD3+CD56-NKG2C+ T cells. Notes on the study in general: Unclear, still, was the HCMV specificity of the expanded NKG2C+ T cell clones. A range of 1.0-7.0% of CD8+ T cells consisted of dominant NKG2C+ clonotypes in 5 or 6 donors.

5'RACE template switching with UMIs produced the TCR beta cDNA. After re-calling the 5' RACE reads, TCRdb lists one entry per CDR3 protein, DNA absent. The table for this sample gives 300,000 to 500,000 distinct CDR3 sequences. As regards this clonotype: Its cognate antigen is unknown.

Germline V gene lookup returns CDR1 DFQATT and CDR2 SNEGSKA (reference sequence). The CDR3 runs to 15 residues. V gene TRBV20-1 combines with J gene TRBJ2-1; TCRdb returns TRBD2, unconfirmable since there is no DNA. The receptor was derived from a woman aged 50 to 60 in good health. The sequenced sample consisted of blood T cells: a sorted CD56 or NKG2C T cell subset, CD4+ or CD8+ T cells, or bulk PBMC T cells (not recorded which). The CDR3 loop is CSAYKLAGGYNEQFF.